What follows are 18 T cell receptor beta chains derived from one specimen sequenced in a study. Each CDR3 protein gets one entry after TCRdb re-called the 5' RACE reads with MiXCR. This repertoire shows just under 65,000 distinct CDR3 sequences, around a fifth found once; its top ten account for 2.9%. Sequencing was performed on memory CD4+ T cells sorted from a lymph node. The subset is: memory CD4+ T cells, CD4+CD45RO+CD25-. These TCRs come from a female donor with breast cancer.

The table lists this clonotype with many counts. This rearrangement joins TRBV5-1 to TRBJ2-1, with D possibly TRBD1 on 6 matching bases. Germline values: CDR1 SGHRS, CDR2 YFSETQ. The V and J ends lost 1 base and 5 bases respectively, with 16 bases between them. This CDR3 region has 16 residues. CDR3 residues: CASSLFLRGTNNEQFF. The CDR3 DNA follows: TGCGCCAGCAGCTTGTTTCTCAGGGGTACTAACAATGAGCAGTTCTTC.

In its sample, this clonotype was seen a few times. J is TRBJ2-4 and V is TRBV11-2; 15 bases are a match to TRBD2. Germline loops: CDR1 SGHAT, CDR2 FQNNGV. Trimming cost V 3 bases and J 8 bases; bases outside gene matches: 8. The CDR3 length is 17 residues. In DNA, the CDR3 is TGTGCCAGCAGCTTCCCGGGACTAGCGGGGGGCGTGGACATTCAGTACTTC. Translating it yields CASSFPGLAGGVDIQYF.

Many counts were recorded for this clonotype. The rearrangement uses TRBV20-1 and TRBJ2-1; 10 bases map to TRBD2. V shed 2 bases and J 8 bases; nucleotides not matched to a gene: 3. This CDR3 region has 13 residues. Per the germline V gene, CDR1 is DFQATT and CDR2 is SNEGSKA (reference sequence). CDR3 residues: CSARLAGEDEQFF. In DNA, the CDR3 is TGCAGTGCTAGACTAGCGGGAGAGGATGAGCAGTTCTTC.

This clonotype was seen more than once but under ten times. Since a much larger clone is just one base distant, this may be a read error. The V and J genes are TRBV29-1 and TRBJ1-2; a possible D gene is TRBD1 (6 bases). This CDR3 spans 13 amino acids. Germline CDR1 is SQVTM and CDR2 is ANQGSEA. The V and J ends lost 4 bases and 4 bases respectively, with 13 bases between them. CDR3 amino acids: CSVGSRGTYGYTF. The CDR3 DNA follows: TGCAGCGTTGGAAGCAGGGGAACCTATGGCTACACCTTC.

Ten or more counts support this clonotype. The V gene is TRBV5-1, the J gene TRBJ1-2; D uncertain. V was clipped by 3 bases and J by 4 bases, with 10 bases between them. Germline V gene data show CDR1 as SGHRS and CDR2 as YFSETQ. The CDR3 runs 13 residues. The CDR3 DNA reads TGCGCCAGCAGCTCCCCGACCCTCTATGGCTACACCTTC. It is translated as CASSSPTLYGYTF.

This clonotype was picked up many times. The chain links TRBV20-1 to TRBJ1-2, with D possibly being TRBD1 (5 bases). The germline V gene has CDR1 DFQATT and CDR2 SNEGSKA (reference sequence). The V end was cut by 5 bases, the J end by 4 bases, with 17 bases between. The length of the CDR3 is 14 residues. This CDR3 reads CSAPHNIGTYGYTF. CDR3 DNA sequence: TGCAGTGCTCCACACAACATTGGGACCTATGGCTACACCTTC.

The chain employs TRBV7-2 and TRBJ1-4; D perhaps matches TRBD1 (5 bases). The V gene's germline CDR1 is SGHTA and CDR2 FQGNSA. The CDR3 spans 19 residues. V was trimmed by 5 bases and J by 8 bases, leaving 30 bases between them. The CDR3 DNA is TGTGCCAGCAGCCCCGAGATGGGGACGGCGATGAAAGGAGGGGAAAAACTGTTTTTT. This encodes CASSPEMGTAMKGGEKLFF. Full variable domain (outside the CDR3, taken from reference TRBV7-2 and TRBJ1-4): GAGVSQSPSNKVTEKGKDVELRCDPISGHTALYWYRQSLGQGLEFLIYFQGNSAPDKSGLPSDRFSAERTGGSVSTLTIQRTQQEDSAVYLCASSPEMGTAMKGGEKLFFGSGTQLSVL.

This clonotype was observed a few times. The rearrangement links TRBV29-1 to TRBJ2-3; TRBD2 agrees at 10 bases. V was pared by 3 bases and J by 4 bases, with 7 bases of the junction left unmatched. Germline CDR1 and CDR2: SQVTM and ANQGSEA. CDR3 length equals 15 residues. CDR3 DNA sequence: TGCAGCGTTGAGTCTCTAGCGGGAGAGCCAGATACGCAGTATTTT. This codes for CSVESLAGEPDTQYF.

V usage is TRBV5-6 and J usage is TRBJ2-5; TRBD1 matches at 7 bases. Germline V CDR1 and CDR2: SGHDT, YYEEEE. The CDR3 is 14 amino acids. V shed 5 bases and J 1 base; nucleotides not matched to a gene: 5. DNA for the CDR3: TGTGCCAGCAGATATGGGACAGTCCAAGAGACCCAGTACTTC. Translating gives CASRYGTVQETQYF.

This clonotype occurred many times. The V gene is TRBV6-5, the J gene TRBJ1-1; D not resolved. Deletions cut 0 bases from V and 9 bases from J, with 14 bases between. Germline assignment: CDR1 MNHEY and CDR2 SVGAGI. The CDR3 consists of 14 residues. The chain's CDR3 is CASSYSKRALQAFF. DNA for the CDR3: TGTGCCAGCAGTTACTCGAAAAGGGCCCTGCAAGCTTTCTTT.

CDR3 protein: CASMPSGANVLTF. CDR3 coding DNA: TGTGCCAGCATGCCCTCTGGGGCCAACGTCCTGACTTTC. V is TRBV12-3 or TRBV12-4 and J is TRBJ2-6; no definite D call. The CDR3 is 13 residues long. Trimming took off 7 bases at V and 0 bases at J, with 4 bases between the two ends.

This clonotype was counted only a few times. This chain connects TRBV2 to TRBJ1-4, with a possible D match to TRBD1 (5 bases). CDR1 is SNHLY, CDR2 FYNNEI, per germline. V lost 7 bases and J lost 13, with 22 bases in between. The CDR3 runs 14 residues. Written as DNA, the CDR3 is TGTGCCAGCACTGCCGGGACCCAATTGGGAAGACTGTTTTTT. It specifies CASTAGTQLGRLFF.

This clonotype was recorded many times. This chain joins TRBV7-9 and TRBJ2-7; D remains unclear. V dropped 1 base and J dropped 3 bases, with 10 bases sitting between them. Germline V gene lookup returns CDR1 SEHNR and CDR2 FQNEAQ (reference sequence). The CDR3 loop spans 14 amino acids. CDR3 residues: CASSLELLLYEQYF. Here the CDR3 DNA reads TGTGCCAGCAGCTTAGAACTACTACTCTACGAGCAGTACTTC.

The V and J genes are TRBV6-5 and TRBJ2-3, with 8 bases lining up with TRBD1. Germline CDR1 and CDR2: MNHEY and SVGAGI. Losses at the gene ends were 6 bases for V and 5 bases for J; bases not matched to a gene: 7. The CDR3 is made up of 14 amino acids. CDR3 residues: CASSPDRGRDTQYF. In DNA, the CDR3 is TGTGCCAGCAGCCCTGACAGGGGAAGAGATACGCAGTATTTT.

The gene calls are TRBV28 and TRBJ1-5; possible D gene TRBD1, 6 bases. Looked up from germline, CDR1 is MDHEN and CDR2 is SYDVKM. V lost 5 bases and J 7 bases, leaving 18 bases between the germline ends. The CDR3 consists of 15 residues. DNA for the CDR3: TGTGCCAGCAGTCTAACAGGGCGAAATGTCCAGCCCCAGCATTTT. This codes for CASSLTGRNVQPQHF.

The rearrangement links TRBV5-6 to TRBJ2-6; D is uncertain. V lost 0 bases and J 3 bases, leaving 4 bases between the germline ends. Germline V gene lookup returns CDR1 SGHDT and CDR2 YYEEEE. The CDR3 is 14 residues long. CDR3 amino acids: CASSLDHGANVLTF. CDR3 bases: TGTGCCAGCAGCTTGGACCATGGGGCCAACGTCCTGACTTTC.

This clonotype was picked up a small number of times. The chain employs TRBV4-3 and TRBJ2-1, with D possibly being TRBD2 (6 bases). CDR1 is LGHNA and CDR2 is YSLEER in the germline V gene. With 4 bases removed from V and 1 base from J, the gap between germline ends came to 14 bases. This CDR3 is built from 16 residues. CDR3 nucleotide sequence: TGCGCCAGCAGCCCTTCCATAGCGGATTCCTACAATGAGCAGTTCTTC. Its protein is CASSPSIADSYNEQFF.

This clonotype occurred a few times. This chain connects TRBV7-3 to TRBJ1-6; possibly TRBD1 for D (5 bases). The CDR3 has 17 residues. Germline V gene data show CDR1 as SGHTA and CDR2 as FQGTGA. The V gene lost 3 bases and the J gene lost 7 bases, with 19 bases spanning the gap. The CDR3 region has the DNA TGTGCCAGCAGCTTTACGACGGACACGCCTCCCAATTCACCCCTCCACTTT. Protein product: CASSFTTDTPPNSPLHF.